This T cell receptor (beta chain) was captured in a study of blood T cell repertoires in COVID-19. This clone was seen at least ten times. CDR1 and CDR2 (germline): SGDLS, YYNGEE. CDR3 length: 15 amino acids. Deletions cut 0 bases from V and 2 bases from J, with 8 bases between. Clones were sequenced by immunoSEQ multiplex PCR, and TCRdb holds only the in-frame ones, with some missing. The sample includes about 400,000 clones, more than 80% of them seen just once. The clonotype originates from a man aged 40-49 years with acute or convalescent COVID-19. The source material was peripheral blood. The V gene is TRBV9, the J gene TRBJ2-2, with no clear D. The CDR3 bases are TGTGCCAGCAGCGTAGCTATCATTAACACCGGGGAGCTGTTTTTT. This gives the protein CASSVAIINTGELFF.